The 32 T cell receptor beta chains listed next were all sequenced from one sample in a study of blood T cell repertoires in COVID-19. Sequencing used immunoSEQ multiplex PCR; TCRdb keeps in-frame clones, though not all of them. The sample has roughly 500,000 clones; around nine tenths are singletons. The sample was PBMCs or T cells enriched from blood (not recorded which). These receptors were taken from a woman aged 55-69 years who had recovered from COVID-19.

The chain employs TRBV4-1 and TRBJ2-3, with TRBD2 matching 12 bases. The CDR3 spans 16 residues. The V and J ends lost 4 bases and 5 bases, in that order; junction bases with no gene match: 7. CDR1 and CDR2 from the germline V gene are MGHRA and YSYEKL. Here the CDR3 reads CASSPRTSGEVDTQYF. The CDR3 nucleotides read TGCGCCAGCAGCCCCCGGACTAGCGGGGAGGTAGATACGCAGTATTTT.

This clone was found once. This chain joins TRBV6-5 and TRBJ1-2; D unresolved. The germline V gene has CDR1 MNHEY and CDR2 SVGAGI. V lost 6 bases and J lost 0, with 11 bases in between. This CDR3 region has 14 residues. The CDR3 region is CASSPAYSNYGYTF. The CDR3 nucleotides are TGTGCCAGCAGCCCCGCTTACTCTAACTATGGCTACACCTTC.

The DNA of the CDR3 is TGTGCCAGCAGCGTAAGACAAACTAGTAACTATGGCTACACCTTC. It is translated as CASSVRQTSNYGYTF. The chain recombines TRBV9 with TRBJ1-2; no firm D call. The CDR3 consists of 15 residues. Germline V CDR1 and CDR2: SGDLS, YYNGEE. Deletions cut 1 base from V and 1 base from J, with 11 bases between.

The chain joins TRBV18 to TRBJ1-3; TRBD1 is a possible D gene (6 bases). The CDR3 spans 19 residues. Trimming left V 5 bases short and J 1 base short, with 24 bases between. CDR1 and CDR2 (germline): KGHSH, LQKENI. In DNA, the CDR3 is TGTGCCAGCTCATCTGACAGGTCCAGAAGTCTGGGTTCTGGAAACACCATATATTTT. It is translated as CASSSDRSRSLGSGNTIYF.

The rearrangement uses TRBV5-5 and TRBJ1-2; a possible D gene is TRBD1 (6 bases). V lost 4 bases and J lost 8, with 18 bases in between. The CDR3 is 14 residues long. Germline CDR1 and CDR2: SGHKS and YYEKEE (reference sequence). This chain's CDR3 is CASSLHVMGAGYTF. The CDR3, as DNA: TGTGCCAGCAGCCTTCACGTAATGGGGGCCGGCTACACCTTC.

The chain couples TRBV5-1 to TRBJ2-5; 7 bases agree with TRBD1. Trimming took 2 bases from V and 7 from J; bases not matched to a gene: 11. Germline V CDR1 and CDR2: SGHRS, YFSETQ. The CDR3 has 15 amino acids. CDR3 in amino acids: CASSFIPTGLGTQYF. Here the CDR3 DNA reads TGCGCCAGCAGCTTCATCCCGACAGGGCTCGGGACCCAGTACTTC.

DNA of the CDR3: TGCGCCAGCAGCACAGGACAGGGTGCGGATTCACCCCTCCACTTT. The encoded protein is CASSTGQGADSPLHF. This chain links TRBV5-1 with TRBJ1-6; 8 nucleotides line up with TRBD1. CDR3 length equals 15 residues. V gave up 4 bases and J gave up 8 bases; unmatched junction bases: 8. The germline V gene has CDR1 SGHRS and CDR2 YFSETQ.

The V call is TRBV6-6, the J call TRBJ2-7; 8 bases map to TRBD2. Germline V lookup: CDR1 MNHNY, CDR2 SVGAGI (reference sequence). The V gene end was trimmed by 0 bases and the J gene end by 2 bases; junction bases not matched to a gene: 3. This CDR3 has 15 amino acids. CDR3 residues: CASSYSSGAPYEQYV. The CDR3, as DNA: TGTGCCAGCAGTTACTCTAGCGGGGCGCCCTACGAGCAGTACGTC.

This clone was recorded once. The chain employs TRBV5-1 and TRBJ2-1; 7 bases line up with TRBD1. Germline lookup yields CDR1 SGHRS and CDR2 YFSETQ. The CDR3 loop spans 15 amino acids. Trimming cost V 0 bases and J 3 bases; bases outside gene matches: 3. The CDR3 sequence is CASSLDRGIYNEQFF. The DNA for the CDR3 is TGCGCCAGCAGCTTGGACAGGGGAATCTACAATGAGCAGTTCTTC. The entire variable domain, with the rest obtained from reference TRBV5-1 and TRBJ2-1, is as follows: KAGVTQTPRYLIKTRGQQVTLSCSPISGHRSVSWYQQTPGQGLQFLFEYFSETQRNKGNFPGRFSGRQFSNSRSEMNVSTLELGDSALYLCASSLDRGIYNEQFFGPGTRLTVL.

This chain uses TRBV27 with TRBJ2-7; 9 nucleotides agree with TRBD1. The CDR3 has 14 residues. Germline CDR1 MNHEY, CDR2 SMNVEV (reference sequence). V lost 5 bases, J lost 2 bases, and 4 bases stayed unmatched. The CDR3 nucleotides read TGTGCCAGCAGTGCCGGGACAGGGCCCTACGAGCAGTACTTC. Translated: CASSAGTGPYEQYF.

The chain joins TRBV27 to TRBJ1-2; TRBD1 is a possible D gene (6 bases). The germline V gene has CDR1 MNHEY and CDR2 SMNVEV (reference sequence). V was clipped by 5 bases and J by 0 bases, with 13 bases between them. This CDR3 has 15 amino acids. CDR3 sequence: CASSLLTGANYGYTF. The CDR3 DNA reads TGTGCCAGCAGTCTCCTGACAGGAGCTAACTATGGCTACACCTTC.

The V and J genes are TRBV7-2 and TRBJ1-1; unclear D gene. Trimming left V 5 bases short and J 0 bases short, with 10 bases between. From germline, CDR1 is SGHTA and CDR2 FQGNSA. CDR3 size: 14 residues. The DNA for the CDR3 is TGTGCCAGCAGCATGACCGGGATGAACACTGAAGCTTTCTTT. This encodes CASSMTGMNTEAFF.

As to this clone: The junction departs from the called germline gene at one end, perhaps through a read error. The chain couples TRBV19 to TRBJ2-1, with D maybe TRBD1 (5 bases). Germline V lookup: CDR1 LNHDA, CDR2 SQIVND (reference sequence). The CDR3 is 11 amino acids. The CDR3 coding sequence is TGTGCCAGTAGTATAAGGGGCCCCCAAGTCTTC. Protein: CASSIRGPQVF.

The chain couples TRBV12-3 or TRBV12-4 to TRBJ1-1; no definite D call. CDR3 length: 12 residues. V was trimmed by 4 bases and J by 6 bases, leaving 9 bases between them. This CDR3 reads CASSSRSPEAFF. DNA of the CDR3: TGTGCCAGCAGTTCACGGAGTCCTGAAGCTTTCTTT.

The V call is TRBV29-1, the J call TRBJ1-2, with TRBD1 matching over 7 bases. With 5 bases clipped from V and 8 bases from J, the junction kept 5 bases outside the gene matches. Germline-derived CDR1 and CDR2 are SQVTM and ANQGSEA. This CDR3 spans 11 amino acids. The CDR3 region is CSVPTGQGYTF. The CDR3 DNA follows: TGCAGCGTTCCTACGGGACAGGGCTACACCTTC.

V is TRBV6-5 and J is TRBJ1-2, with 7 bases identical to TRBD1. CDR1 MNHEY and CDR2 SVGAGI come from the germline V gene. J was trimmed by 3 bases and V by 7 bases; bases with no gene match: 2. The CDR3 sequence is 12 residues long. The CDR3 sequence is CASTDRDYGYTF. Written as DNA, the CDR3 is TGTGCCAGCACCGACAGGGACTATGGCTACACCTTC.

The J gene is TRBJ2-1, the V gene TRBV11-2; the D gene is possibly TRBD2 (7 bases). The CDR3 consists of 15 residues. The ends were cut back, 1 base at V and 10 bases at J, with 17 bases in the middle. Germline CDR1 reads SGHAT; CDR2 reads FQNNGV. The CDR3 reads CASSLGGGEPWEQFF. The DNA for the CDR3 is TGTGCCAGCAGCTTAGGAGGGGGGGAACCTTGGGAGCAGTTCTTC.

This chain joins TRBV15 and TRBJ1-4; D call uncertain. Germline V gene data show CDR1 as LNHNV and CDR2 as YYDKDF (reference sequence). V lost 1 base, J lost 0 bases, and 6 bases lay in between. The CDR3 covers 15 residues. The CDR3 is CATSRVRTTNEKLFF. The CDR3 DNA follows: TGTGCCACCAGCAGAGTCAGGACAACTAATGAAAAACTGTTTTTT.

The chain links TRBV5-1 to TRBJ1-2, with 9 bases matching TRBD1. V lost 4 bases, J lost 1 base, and 11 bases stayed unmatched. CDR1 is SGHRS, CDR2 YFSETQ, per germline. The CDR3 has 17 amino acids. The CDR3 is CASSDGQGRPINYGYTF. The CDR3 DNA reads as TGCGCCAGCAGCGACGGACAGGGGCGCCCAATTAACTATGGCTACACCTTC.

The chain combines TRBV27 with TRBJ1-1, with D uncertain. V lost 4 bases to trimming and J lost 0 bases, with 15 bases between them. Looked up from germline, CDR1 is MNHEY and CDR2 is SMNVEV (reference sequence). CDR3 length: 16 amino acids. The CDR3 region is CASSSAPGEVNTEAFF. The CDR3 nucleotides read TGTGCCAGCAGTTCAGCACCTGGGGAGGTGAACACTGAAGCTTTCTTT.

V usage is TRBV7-9 and J usage is TRBJ2-3, with unresolved D. The CDR3 has 15 amino acids. The V gene's germline CDR1 is SEHNR and CDR2 FQNEAQ (reference sequence). Trimming pared 1 base from V and 3 bases from J, leaving 11 bases between. The CDR3, as DNA: TGTGCCAGCAGCTTAGGTCTCCTAGTTACAGATACGCAGTATTTT. Translation gives CASSLGLLVTDTQYF.

The chain combines TRBV12-2 with TRBJ2-5; the tabulated D call, TRBD2, remains unverified against the DNA. TRBV12-2 is listed as a pseudogene. The CDR3 consists of 15 residues. CDR3 nucleotide sequence: TGTGCAAGTCGCTTGGTAGCGGGGGGGCCGGGGCCCCAGTACTTC. It is translated as CASRLVAGGPGPQYF.

This clone occurred once. This chain joins TRBV6-2 or TRBV6-3 and TRBJ2-7, with a weak D call TRBD2 (5 bases). This CDR3 comprises 13 residues. V was trimmed by 6 bases and J by 4 bases, leaving 13 bases between them. From germline, CDR1 is MNHEY and CDR2 SVGEGT. CDR3 region: CASSEGRLYEQYV. The CDR3 DNA follows: TGTGCCAGCAGCGAGGGCAGGCTATACGAGCAGTACGTC.

The chain is built from TRBV19 and TRBJ1-1; D might be TRBD1 (5 bases). Trimming left V 6 bases short and J 2 bases short, with 16 bases between. This CDR3 has 15 amino acids. Germline CDR1 and CDR2: LNHDA and SQIVND (reference sequence). DNA for the CDR3: TGTGCCAGTAGCCCCATCCCGGGGGTTAACACTGAAGCTTTCTTT. Its translation is CASSPIPGVNTEAFF.

This chain uses TRBV6-6 with TRBJ1-6, with D possibly matching TRBD1 (5 bases). CDR1 is MNHNY and CDR2 is SVGAGI in the germline V gene (reference sequence). The V end lost 4 bases, the J end lost 4 bases, and 14 bases lay between the germline ends. The CDR3 runs 16 residues. The CDR3 nucleotides read TGTGCCAGCAGTTCGGAACAGGCCTATTATAATTCACCCCTCCACTTT. Amino acid sequence: CASSSEQAYYNSPLHF.

The V gene is TRBV5-1, the J gene TRBJ1-5; D call uncertain. The CDR3 runs to 15 residues. V lost 4 bases to trimming and J lost 1 base, with 12 bases between them. Germline V lookup: CDR1 SGHRS, CDR2 YFSETQ. CDR3: CASSTAAVSNQPQHF. CDR3 in DNA: TGCGCCAGCAGCACCGCGGCAGTAAGCAATCAGCCCCAGCATTTT.

This clone appeared a single time. V gene TRBV19 combines with J gene TRBJ1-2; 7 nucleotides match TRBD1. With 4 bases clipped from V and 4 bases from J, the junction kept 12 bases outside the gene matches. Per germline, CDR1 LNHDA and CDR2 SQIVND (reference sequence). This CDR3 is 16 amino acids long. The CDR3 coding sequence is TGTGCCAGTAGTAGCCGAAGACAGGGCTGGGGCTATGGCTACACCTTC. Its protein product is CASSSRRQGWGYGYTF.

For the CDR3, the DNA is TGCGCCAGCAGCTCCCAGGGTTTGAATTCACCCCTCCACTTT. Translating gives CASSSQGLNSPLHF. The chain uses TRBV5-1 and TRBJ1-6, with D tentatively TRBD1 (5 bases). The germline CDR1 and CDR2 sequences are SGHRS and YFSETQ. The length of the CDR3 is 14 residues. Trimming pared 3 bases from V and 7 bases from J, leaving 11 bases between.

This chain joins TRBV15 and TRBJ2-7, with D perhaps TRBD1 (6 bases). Deletions cut 8 bases from V and 1 base from J, with 12 bases between. CDR3 length: 13 amino acids. Germline V lookup: CDR1 LNHNV, CDR2 YYDKDF (reference sequence). CDR3 residues: CATRTVSSYEQYF. Written as DNA, the CDR3 is TGTGCCACCCGGACAGTTAGTTCCTACGAGCAGTACTTC.

The chain carries TRBV7-8 and TRBJ2-2; perhaps TRBD2 as D (6 bases). Trimming shortened V by 5 bases and J by 0 bases, and 16 bases separated the two germline ends. The CDR3 is 17 residues long. From germline, CDR1 is SGHVS and CDR2 FQNEAQ. The CDR3: CASSRDSGFANTGELFF. Here the CDR3 DNA reads TGTGCCAGCAGCCGAGATAGCGGATTCGCGAACACCGGGGAGCTGTTTTTT.

This chain joins TRBV6-5 and TRBJ2-7; possible D gene TRBD2, 6 bases. The germline V gene has CDR1 MNHEY and CDR2 SVGAGI. The ends were cut back, 9 bases at V and 3 bases at J, with 21 bases in the middle. The CDR3 is 15 residues long. The CDR3 bases are TGTGCCAGTCGGCGGGACGCGGACCCGAACTACGAGCAGTACTTC. Amino acid sequence: CASRRDADPNYEQYF.

This clone was observed once. V and J are TRBV30 and TRBJ1-5; D not certain. CDR1 GTSNPN and CDR2 SVGIG come from the germline V gene (reference sequence). The V end was cut by 1 base, the J end by 2 bases, with 12 bases between. This CDR3 has 15 residues. CDR3 sequence reads: CAWSGKAVGNQPQHF. The CDR3 DNA is TGTGCCTGGAGTGGAAAGGCGGTAGGCAATCAGCCCCAGCATTTT.